This is a list of T cell receptor beta chains from one sample in a study of cytomegalovirus exposure and HLA in healthy donors. Measured with immunoSEQ multiplex PCR; TCRdb has only the in-frame clones, and not every one. The repertoire has around 170,000 clones, 85% of them found once; the top ten carry roughly 15%. The sequenced sample was PBMCs. The receptor source for this set is a man aged 18-30 years in good health and CMV-seropositive. Each CDR3 is given with its conserved first and last residue. Fields, in order: clone size, V gene, D gene, J gene, CDR3 DNA, CDR3 protein. The D gene is left open where the match is weak. Clone size is stated in some rows and not others, as once, few, many or a class when expanded.

.,TRBV28,TRBD2,TRBJ2-1,TGTGCCAGCAGTCTCGGCGGACTAGCGGGAGGGTTTGACAATGAGCAGTTCTTC,CASSLGGLAGGFDNEQFF
once,TRBV21-1,.,TRBJ1-1,TGTGCCAGCAGTCGTTCCCCTGGCCTAACTCAGGGTTTCTTT,CASSRSPGLTQGFF
.,TRBV6-5,.,TRBJ2-5,TGTGCCAGCAGCTCGACTGGAGCGGGTCAAGAGACCCAGTACTTC,CASSSTGAGQETQYF
.,TRBV7-9,.,TRBJ1-2,TGTGCCAGCAGCTTAGTTGGTTCCCGGGATGGCTACACCTTC,CASSLVGSRDGYTF
.,TRBV18,TRBD1,TRBJ1-5,TGTGCCAGCTCACCAGCCGGGACAGGGAATCAGCCCCAGCATTTT,CASSPAGTGNQPQHF
.,TRBV9,TRBD1,TRBJ1-4,TGTGCCAGCAGCGCAGGGGGCGGATGGGAAAAACTGTTTTTT,CASSAGGGWEKLFF
.,TRBV29-1,TRBD1,TRBJ1-2,TGCAGCGTTGGAGGACAGGGACTGGGGTATGGCTACACCTTC,CSVGGQGLGYGYTF
.,TRBV27,.,TRBJ1-1,TGTGCCAGCAGTAAACGCGGGGGCTTGTATCTGGGTAAGAAAACTGAAGCTTTCTTT,CASSKRGGLYLGKKTEAFF
.,TRBV7-9,TRBD1,TRBJ1-3,TGTGCCAGCAGCAGGGCCCCCGGGACAGGGGGCCCTGGAAACACCATATATTTT,CASSRAPGTGGPGNTIYF
.,TRBV7-2,TRBD2,TRBJ2-3,TGTGCCAGCAGCTTCCGGACTAGCGGGGCAGATACGCAGTATTTT,CASSFRTSGADTQYF
few,TRBV18,TRBD1,TRBJ1-1,TGTGCCAGCTCACCCTCCGGACAGGGGACTGAAGCTTTCTTT,CASSPSGQGTEAFF
.,TRBV5-6,.,TRBJ2-3,TGTGCCAGCAGCCCATCCTGGAGTAGCACAGATACGCAGTATTTT,CASSPSWSSTDTQYF
.,TRBV28,.,TRBJ2-3,TGTGCCACCTGGTCAGGCACAGATACGCAGTATTTT,CATWSGTDTQYF
.,TRBV6-5,TRBD1,TRBJ1-1,TGTGCCAGCAGTTACGACCCAGGGGGAGTCCGTGAAGCTTTCTTT,CASSYDPGGVREAFF
.,TRBV9,.,TRBJ2-1,TGTGCCAGCAGCGTAGCCTATGACTCCCTCGGGAATGAGCAGTTCTTC,CASSVAYDSLGNEQFF
.,TRBV27,.,TRBJ1-1,TGTGCCAGCAGTTCCTACGACAGGCGTGGGGGCACTGAAGCTTTCTTT,CASSSYDRRGGTEAFF
.,TRBV28,TRBD1,TRBJ2-7,TGTGCCAGCAGTTCAACTTCGGACAGGGACTACGAGCAGTACTTC,CASSSTSDRDYEQYF
.,TRBV28,.,TRBJ2-2,TGTGCCAGCAGCCTGGCTAGGACCGGGGAGCTGTTTTTT,CASSLARTGELFF
few,TRBV19,.,TRBJ1-5,TGTGCCAGTAGCCACGATACTCCTGTCGTGCAGCCCCAGCATTTT,CASSHDTPVVQPQHF
.,TRBV7-9,TRBD1,TRBJ2-7,TGTGCCAGCAGCTTCGCAGGGGGCGGCGAGCAGTACTTC,CASSFAGGGEQYF
.,TRBV5-1,.,TRBJ1-2,TGCGCCAGCAGCTTAGAGGGAAGCAACTATGGCTACACCTTC,CASSLEGSNYGYTF
.,TRBV6-1,TRBD1,TRBJ2-5,TGTGCCAGCACCGTGACAGGGGCGGTGGGGACCCAGTACTTC,CASTVTGAVGTQYF
.,TRBV30,.,TRBJ1-2,TGTGCCTGGAGTGCCGGACAGTATGGCTACACCTTC,CAWSAGQYGYTF
.,TRBV20-1,.,TRBJ1-2,TGCAGTGCCGGTGCAGGGCATGGCTACACCTTC,CSAGAGHGYTF
.,TRBV4-1,TRBD2,TRBJ2-5,TGCGCCAGCAGCCAAGACTTGGGCGCGGGGGGAGAGACCCAGTACTTC,CASSQDLGAGGETQYF
once,TRBV5-1,TRBD1,TRBJ1-2,TGCGCCAGCAGCTGGGACAGGCGCGATGGCTACACCTTC,CASSWDRRDGYTF
.,TRBV7-9,TRBD2,TRBJ2-1,TGTGCCAGCAGGGGACTAGGGGGGAATGAGCAGTTCTTC,CASRGLGGNEQFF
.,TRBV6-5,TRBD1,TRBJ1-2,TGTGCCAGCAGTTACTCGGAGGGGACAGGAGGCGGCTACACCTTC,CASSYSEGTGGGYTF
.,TRBV7-2,TRBD1,TRBJ1-2,TGTGCCAGCAGCACCGGACAGGGTAGTGCCTATGGCTACACCTTC,CASSTGQGSAYGYTF
few,TRBV6-1,.,TRBJ2-7,TGTGCCAGCAGTGAAGACAGGGACTCCTACGAGCAGTACTTC,CASSEDRDSYEQYF
.,TRBV5-1,.,TRBJ1-4,TGCGCCAGCACTGGGGGGGGCTCAACTAATGAAAAACTGTTTTTT,CASTGGGSTNEKLFF